Following are 18 T cell receptor beta chains from one sample sequenced in a study of spatial heterogeneity in lung cancer. The time point here: sample taken at primary tumor resection. MiXCR, applied by TCRdb to the 5' RACE reads, yields one record per CDR3 protein. The sample lists about 39,000 distinct CDR3 sequences; 3.1% were seen once. The sample in question was normal lung tissue next to the tumor, obtained at surgery. Receptors were obtained from a male donor with early-stage non-small cell lung cancer.

This clonotype has ten or more counts. The CDR3 DNA is TGTGCCAGCAGCCACTCGGGACTTAACACCGGGGAGCTGTTTTTT. Translating gives CASSHSGLNTGELFF. The V call is TRBV7-9, the J call TRBJ2-2; D may be TRBD2 (6 bases). Germline-derived CDR1 and CDR2 are SEHNR and FQNEAQ (reference sequence). The V gene lost 5 bases and the J gene lost 2 bases, with 12 bases spanning the gap. This CDR3 comprises 15 residues.

This clonotype was seen repeatedly, ten times or more. The chain has TRBV14 and TRBJ1-1; D is possibly TRBD1 (5 bases). CDR3 length equals 15 residues. Germline V CDR1 and CDR2: SGHDN, FVKESK. The V end lost 0 bases, the J end lost 0 bases, and 8 bases lay between the germline ends. The CDR3 here is CASSQETAMNTEAFF. In nucleotides, the CDR3 is TGTGCCAGCAGCCAAGAGACAGCGATGAACACTGAAGCTTTCTTT.

This clonotype was detected many times. The chain uses TRBV7-3 and TRBJ1-1; D is uncertain. Trimming removed 5 bases from V and 6 bases from J, with 13 bases in between. Germline assignment: CDR1 SGHTA and CDR2 FQGTGA. The CDR3 is 13 amino acids. The CDR3 region has the DNA TGTGCCAGCAGCCGCGGGAGTGCCGCTGAAGCTTTCTTT. The encoded protein is CASSRGSAAEAFF.

Ten or more counts support this clonotype. The chain recombines TRBV20-1 with TRBJ2-1; D remains unclear. The CDR3 runs to 11 residues. V lost 7 bases and J lost 4, with 8 bases in between. The germline V gene encodes CDR1 DFQATT and CDR2 SNEGSKA (reference sequence). The CDR3 reads CSGLGYNEQFF. The CDR3 DNA sequence: TGCAGTGGACTGGGATACAATGAGCAGTTCTTC.

The chain combines TRBV7-9 with TRBJ2-5; no clear D gene. Trimming took off 5 bases at V and 5 bases at J, with 21 bases between the two ends. The length of the CDR3 is 16 residues. In germline, CDR1 is SEHNR, CDR2 FQNEAQ (reference sequence). The CDR3 DNA is TGTGCCAGCAGCCCCAGAGTGGCTTTCGAGGTGGAGACCCAGTACTTC. Translating it yields CASSPRVAFEVETQYF.

This clonotype has ten or more counts. The rearrangement joins TRBV7-2 to TRBJ1-2, with no clear D. Trimming removed 4 bases from V and 4 bases from J, with 4 bases in between. The CDR3 consists of 11 residues. Per the germline V gene, CDR1 is SGHTA and CDR2 is FQGNSA. Here the CDR3 reads CASSSPYGYTF. In nucleotides, the CDR3 is TGTGCCAGCAGCTCTCCCTATGGCTACACCTTC.

This clonotype was picked up many times. The chain joins TRBV7-8 to TRBJ1-2; D gene ambiguous. Germline CDR1 SGHVS, CDR2 FQNEAQ. The CDR3 spans 14 residues. V shed 1 base and J shed 8 bases, with 14 bases lying between them. The CDR3 DNA sequence: TGTGCCAGCAGCTTAGACTGGGGATATGAAGGCTACACCTTC. This encodes CASSLDWGYEGYTF.

This clonotype was observed many times. The chain's CDR3 is CSADRSNTGELFF. The DNA of the CDR3 is TGCAGCGCCGACCGATCGAACACCGGGGAGCTGTTTTTT. The chain recombines TRBV29-1 with TRBJ2-2; D is unresolved. Germline CDR1 reads SQVTM; CDR2 reads ANQGSEA. The V end was cut by 7 bases, the J end by 0 bases, with 9 bases between. The length of the CDR3 is 13 residues.

There are many counts of this clonotype. This CDR3 reads CASSAGFTGGADTQYF. CDR3 nucleotides: TGCGCCAGCAGCGCCGGGTTTACAGGAGGGGCAGATACGCAGTATTTT. The genes are TRBV5-1 and TRBJ2-3; D perhaps matches TRBD2 (6 bases). The germline gives CDR1 SGHRS, CDR2 YFSETQ. V was pared by 4 bases and J by 4 bases, with 19 bases between. This CDR3 has 16 residues.

In this sample, this clonotype turned up many times. The chain joins TRBV28 to TRBJ2-1, with D possibly TRBD2 on 5 matching bases. Germline loops: CDR1 MDHEN, CDR2 SYDVKM. The CDR3 spans 16 residues. V was cut by 4 bases and J by 3 bases, with 16 bases left in between. CDR3 in amino acids: CASSSPHGLGYNEQFF. The CDR3 nucleotides read TGTGCCAGCAGTTCACCACATGGACTGGGCTACAATGAGCAGTTCTTC.

The sample holds many counts of this clonotype. The DNA for the CDR3 is TGTGCCAGCAGCCCCCCCAGGCCGCGCCGGGAGTCCTACGAGCAGTACTTC. This translates into CASSPPRPRRESYEQYF. J is TRBJ2-7 and V is TRBV12-3 or TRBV12-4; D might be TRBD2 (6 bases). Trimming took off 6 bases at V and 1 base at J, with 22 bases between the two ends. The CDR3 is 17 amino acids.

This clonotype has ten or more counts. The chain joins TRBV5-6 to TRBJ1-2, with 8 bases matching TRBD1. J was trimmed by 7 bases and V by 0 bases; bases with no gene match: 5. Germline assignment: CDR1 SGHDT and CDR2 YYEEEE. The CDR3 length is 14 residues. DNA for the CDR3: TGTGCCAGCAGCTTGGGTCATCAGGGGGCTGGCTACACCTTC. Translating gives CASSLGHQGAGYTF.

This clonotype showed up many times. This sequence joins TRBV7-3 and TRBJ1-1; possible D gene TRBD1, 5 bases. V was shortened by 4 bases and J by 5 bases, with 14 bases between the two germline ends. This CDR3 spans 14 amino acids. Germline V gene sequence: CDR1 SGHTA, CDR2 FQGTGA. Written as DNA, the CDR3 is TGTGCCAGCAGCTCCGCTGGTTGGGGGACTGAAGCTTTCTTT. Protein sequence: CASSSAGWGTEAFF.

CDR3 bases: TGCGCCAGCAGTGAGTTGGCTTCAGAGACCCAGTACTTC. Translation gives CASSELASETQYF. The chain couples TRBV10-2 to TRBJ2-5; D remains ambiguous. Trimming shortened V by 1 base and J by 4 bases, and 7 bases separated the two germline ends. Germline V gene data show CDR1 as WSHSY and CDR2 as SAAADI. This CDR3 is 13 amino acids long.

The chain recombines TRBV5-5 with TRBJ2-7, with 10 bases identical to TRBD2. CDR1 and CDR2 from the germline V gene are SGHKS and YYEKEE (reference sequence). CDR3 length: 18 amino acids. With 0 bases clipped from V and 0 bases from J, the junction kept 9 bases outside the gene matches. In DNA, the CDR3 is TGTGCCAGCAGCTTGGCCGCTAGCGGGGGTCATAGCTCCTACGAGCAGTACTTC. Translation: CASSLAASGGHSSYEQYF.

Many counts were recorded for this clonotype. The chain uses TRBV3-1 and TRBJ1-1; D gene uncertain. The CDR3 is 15 amino acids. The germline CDR1 and CDR2 sequences are LGHDT and YNNKEL (reference sequence). Between the trimmed V and J ends, which lost 1 base and 4 bases, there was a span of 13 bases. The CDR3 nucleotides read TGTGCCAGCAGCCAAGGACCCGGAGCTCTCACTGAAGCTTTCTTT. This translates into CASSQGPGALTEAFF.

This clonotype came up many times. CDR3 sequence (DNA): TGTGCCAGCAGCTTGGGGTCTCATTCACCCCTCCACTTT. It translates to CASSLGSHSPLHF. The chain recombines TRBV11-2 with TRBJ1-6, with D uncertain. The CDR3 runs to 13 residues. V lost 3 bases, J lost 8 bases, and 8 bases lay in between. Germline CDR1 reads SGHAT; CDR2 reads FQNNGV.

This clonotype was detected ten times or more. The J gene is TRBJ1-3, the V gene TRBV14, with a tentative D call TRBD1 (5 bases). CDR3 length equals 14 residues. Germline assignment: CDR1 SGHDN and CDR2 FVKESK. V was trimmed by 5 bases and J by 8 bases, leaving 16 bases between them. In DNA form, the CDR3 reads TGTGCCAGCAGCTCCTTCGGGACGATTGACACCATATATTTT. Encoded protein: CASSSFGTIDTIYF.